This TCR beta chain emerged from a study of OX40 agonist ivuxolimab in advanced cancers. For the study at large: Patients in dose escalation had liver, melanoma, kidney or head and neck cancers. Study-wide findings and caveats: Among patients with partial responses at 0.1-3.0 mg/kg, clonal expansion was among the lowest. At doses 0.1 to 3.0 mg/kg, CD4+ and CD8+ clones expanded.

Some clones are missing from TCRdb's copy, which holds only in-frame ones; the method was immunoSEQ multiplex PCR. The sample lists 77,000 or so clones, 81% seen once, with 5% in the top ten. On this clone itself: Its cognate antigen is unknown.

Germline V gene lookup returns CDR1 KGHSH and CDR2 LQKENI. The junction had 7 bases not matched to a gene; V was cut back by 3 bases and J by 7 bases. The CDR3 covers 15 residues. The receptor was derived from an adult with an advanced solid tumor such as melanoma, head and neck, liver or kidney cancer. Sequenced material: CD4+ or CD8+ T cells sorted from blood, taken in a trial of the OX40 agonist ivuxolimab. The chain combines TRBV18 with TRBJ1-1, with 11 bases fitting TRBD1. This CDR3 is CASSPWTGGRDEAFF. As DNA, the CDR3 is TGTGCCAGCTCACCGTGGACAGGGGGCAGGGATGAAGCTTTCTTT.